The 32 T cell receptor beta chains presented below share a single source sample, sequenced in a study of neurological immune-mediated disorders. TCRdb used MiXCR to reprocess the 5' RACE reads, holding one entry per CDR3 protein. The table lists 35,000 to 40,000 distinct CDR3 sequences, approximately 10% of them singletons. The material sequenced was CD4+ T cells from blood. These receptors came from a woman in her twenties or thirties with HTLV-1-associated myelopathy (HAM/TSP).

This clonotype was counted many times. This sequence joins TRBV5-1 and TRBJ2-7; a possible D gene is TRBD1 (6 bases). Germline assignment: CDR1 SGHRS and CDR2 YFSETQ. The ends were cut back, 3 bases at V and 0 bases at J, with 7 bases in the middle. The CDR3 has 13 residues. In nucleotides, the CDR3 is TGCGCCAGCAGCTGGGACAACTCCTACGAGCAGTACTTC. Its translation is CASSWDNSYEQYF.

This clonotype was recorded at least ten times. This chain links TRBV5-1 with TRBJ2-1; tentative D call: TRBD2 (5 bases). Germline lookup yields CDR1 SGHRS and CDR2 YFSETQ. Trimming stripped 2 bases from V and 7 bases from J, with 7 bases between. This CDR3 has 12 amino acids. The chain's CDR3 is CASSFRGNEQFF. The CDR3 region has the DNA TGCGCCAGCAGCTTTCGGGGTAATGAGCAGTTCTTC.

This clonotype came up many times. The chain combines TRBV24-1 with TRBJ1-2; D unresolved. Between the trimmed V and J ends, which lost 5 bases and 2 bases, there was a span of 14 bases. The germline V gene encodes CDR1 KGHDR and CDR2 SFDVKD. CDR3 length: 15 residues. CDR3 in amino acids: CATSGVAGVNYGYTF. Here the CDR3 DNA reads TGTGCCACCAGTGGAGTCGCAGGCGTCAACTATGGCTACACCTTC.

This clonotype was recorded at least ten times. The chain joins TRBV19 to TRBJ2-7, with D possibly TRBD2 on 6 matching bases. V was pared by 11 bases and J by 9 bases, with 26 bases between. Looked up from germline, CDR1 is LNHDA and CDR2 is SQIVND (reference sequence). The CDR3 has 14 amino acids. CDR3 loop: CAGTGVPNLNLQYF. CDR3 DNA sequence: TGTGCCGGGACGGGGGTTCCCAACCTTAACCTGCAGTACTTC.

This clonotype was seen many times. In DNA, the CDR3 is TGCAGTGCTAGGTCTCGGGGAAGATGGATGAACACTGAAGCTTTCTTT. It yields the protein CSARSRGRWMNTEAFF. The chain couples TRBV20-1 to TRBJ1-1; D is unclear. Germline CDR1 DFQATT, CDR2 SNEGSKA (reference sequence). Trimming left V 3 bases short and J 0 bases short, with 17 bases between. This CDR3 comprises 16 residues.

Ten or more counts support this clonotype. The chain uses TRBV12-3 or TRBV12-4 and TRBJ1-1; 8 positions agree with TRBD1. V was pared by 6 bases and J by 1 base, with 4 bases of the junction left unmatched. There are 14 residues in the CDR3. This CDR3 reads CASRAGGTNTEAFF. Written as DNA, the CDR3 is TGTGCCAGCAGAGCAGGGGGCACGAACACTGAAGCTTTCTTT.

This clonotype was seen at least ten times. CDR3 sequence reads: CASSYLSGGLRSSYNSPLHF. In DNA form, the CDR3 reads TGTGCCAGCAGTTACCTTTCGGGGGGGTTGCGTAGCTCCTATAATTCACCCCTCCACTTT. J is TRBJ1-6 and V is TRBV6-5; the D gene is possibly TRBD1 (5 bases). Trimming removed 2 bases at V and 0 bases at J, with 20 bases between. The CDR3 is 20 amino acids. Germline V CDR1 and CDR2: MNHEY, SVGAGI.

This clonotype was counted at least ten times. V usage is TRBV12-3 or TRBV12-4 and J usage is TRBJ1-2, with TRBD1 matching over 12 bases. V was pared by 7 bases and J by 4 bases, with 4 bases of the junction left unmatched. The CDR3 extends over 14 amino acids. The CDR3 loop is CASTRGQGAYGYTF. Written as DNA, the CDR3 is TGTGCCAGCACCCGGGGACAGGGGGCCTATGGCTACACCTTC.

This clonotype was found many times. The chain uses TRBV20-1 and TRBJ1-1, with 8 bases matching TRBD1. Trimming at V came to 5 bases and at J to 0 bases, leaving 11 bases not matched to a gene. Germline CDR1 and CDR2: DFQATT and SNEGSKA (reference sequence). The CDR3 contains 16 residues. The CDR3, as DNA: TGCAGTGCTTTACGGGACAGGCTAATTCTGAACACTGAAGCTTTCTTT. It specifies CSALRDRLILNTEAFF.

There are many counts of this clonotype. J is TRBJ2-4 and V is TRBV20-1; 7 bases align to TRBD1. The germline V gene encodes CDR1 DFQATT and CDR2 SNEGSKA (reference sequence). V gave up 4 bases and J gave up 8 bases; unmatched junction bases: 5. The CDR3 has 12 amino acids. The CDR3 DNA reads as TGCAGTGCTACGACAGGGTCGGACATTCAGTACTTC. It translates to CSATTGSDIQYF.

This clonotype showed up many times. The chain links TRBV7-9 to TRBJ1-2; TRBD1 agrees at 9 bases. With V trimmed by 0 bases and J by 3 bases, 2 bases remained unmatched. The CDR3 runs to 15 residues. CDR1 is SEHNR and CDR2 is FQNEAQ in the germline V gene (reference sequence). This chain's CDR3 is CASSLAGQGDYGYTF. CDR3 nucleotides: TGTGCCAGCAGCTTAGCGGGACAGGGAGACTATGGCTACACCTTC.

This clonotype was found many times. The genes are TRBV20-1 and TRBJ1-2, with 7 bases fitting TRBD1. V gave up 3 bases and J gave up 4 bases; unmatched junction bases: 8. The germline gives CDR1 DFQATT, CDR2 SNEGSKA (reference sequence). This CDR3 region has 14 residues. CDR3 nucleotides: TGCAGTGCTAGTTCACAGGGGTCAACCTATGGCTACACCTTC. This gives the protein CSASSQGSTYGYTF.

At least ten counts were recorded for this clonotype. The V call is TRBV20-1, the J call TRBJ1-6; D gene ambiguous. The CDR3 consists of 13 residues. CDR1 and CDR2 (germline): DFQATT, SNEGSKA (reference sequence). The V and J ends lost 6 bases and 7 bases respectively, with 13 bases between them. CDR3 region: CSATQLGNSPLHF. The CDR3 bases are TGCAGTGCCACACAGTTAGGAAATTCACCCCTCCACTTT.

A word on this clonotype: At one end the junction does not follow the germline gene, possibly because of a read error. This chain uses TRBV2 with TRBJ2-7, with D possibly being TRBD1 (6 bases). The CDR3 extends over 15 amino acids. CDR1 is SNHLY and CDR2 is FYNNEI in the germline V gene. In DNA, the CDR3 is TGTGCCGGCAGCCTTGGCCGGAACAGGGATCACGAGCATTACTTC. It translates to CAGSLGRNRDHEHYF. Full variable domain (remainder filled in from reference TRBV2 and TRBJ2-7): EPEVTQTPSHQVTQMGQEVILRCVPISNHLYFYWYRQILGQKVEFLVSFYNNEISEKSEIFDDQFSVERPDGSNFTLKIRSTKLEDSAMYFCAGSLGRNRDHEHYFGPGTRLTVT.

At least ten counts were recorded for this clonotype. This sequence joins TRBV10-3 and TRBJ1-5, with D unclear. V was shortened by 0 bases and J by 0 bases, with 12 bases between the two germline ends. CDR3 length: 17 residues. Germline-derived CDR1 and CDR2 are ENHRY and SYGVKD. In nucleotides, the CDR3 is TGTGCCATCAGTGAGTCGAAAACACCCCATAGCAATCAGCCCCAGCATTTT. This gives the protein CAISESKTPHSNQPQHF.

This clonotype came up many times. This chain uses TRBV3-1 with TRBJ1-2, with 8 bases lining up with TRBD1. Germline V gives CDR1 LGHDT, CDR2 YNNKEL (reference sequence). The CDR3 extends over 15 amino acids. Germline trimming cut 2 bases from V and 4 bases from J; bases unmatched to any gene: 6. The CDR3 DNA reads TGTGCCAGCAGCCAACAGGGGGCAGTTAGCTATGGCTACACCTTC. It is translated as CASSQQGAVSYGYTF.

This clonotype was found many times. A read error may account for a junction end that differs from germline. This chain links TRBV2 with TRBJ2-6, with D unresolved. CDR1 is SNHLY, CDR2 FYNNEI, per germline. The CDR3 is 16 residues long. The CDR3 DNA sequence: TGTGTCAGCAGTGAACTTTCCGTGGCTGGGGCCAACGTCCTGACTTTC. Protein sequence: CVSSELSVAGANVLTF.

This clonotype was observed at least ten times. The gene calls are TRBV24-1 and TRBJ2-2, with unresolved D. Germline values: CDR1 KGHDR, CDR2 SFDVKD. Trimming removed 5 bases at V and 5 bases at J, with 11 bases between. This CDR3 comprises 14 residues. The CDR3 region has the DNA TGTGCCACCAGTGCGTCTGCACGAACCGGGGAGCTGTTTTTT. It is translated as CATSASARTGELFF.

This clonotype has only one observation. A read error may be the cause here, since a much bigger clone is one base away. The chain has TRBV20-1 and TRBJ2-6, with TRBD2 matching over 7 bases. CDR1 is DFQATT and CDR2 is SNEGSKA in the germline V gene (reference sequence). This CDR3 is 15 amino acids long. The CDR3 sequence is CSSRGGWSGANVLTF. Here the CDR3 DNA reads TGCAGTTCTAGGGGAGGGTGGAGCGGGGCCAACGTCCTGACTTTC.

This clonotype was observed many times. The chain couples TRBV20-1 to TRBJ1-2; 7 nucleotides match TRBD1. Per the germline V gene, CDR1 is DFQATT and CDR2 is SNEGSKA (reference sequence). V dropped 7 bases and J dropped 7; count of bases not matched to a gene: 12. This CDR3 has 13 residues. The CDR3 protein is CSGAWRGQSGYTF. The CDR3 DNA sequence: TGCAGTGGCGCATGGAGGGGGCAGTCTGGCTACACCTTC.

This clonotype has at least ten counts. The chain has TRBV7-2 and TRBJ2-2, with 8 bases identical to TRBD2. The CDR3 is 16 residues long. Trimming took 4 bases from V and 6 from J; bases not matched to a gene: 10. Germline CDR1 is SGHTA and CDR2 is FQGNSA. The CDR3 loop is CASSSPRGGHPGELFF. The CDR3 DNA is TGTGCCAGCAGCTCGCCCCGGGGGGGCCACCCCGGGGAGCTGTTTTTT.

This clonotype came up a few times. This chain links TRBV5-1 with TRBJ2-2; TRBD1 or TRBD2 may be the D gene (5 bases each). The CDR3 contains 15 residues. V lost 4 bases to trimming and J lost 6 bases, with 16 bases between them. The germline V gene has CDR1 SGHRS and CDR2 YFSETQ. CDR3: CASSLDPGTAGELFF. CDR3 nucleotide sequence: TGCGCCAGCAGCCTGGACCCAGGGACGGCCGGGGAGCTGTTTTTT.

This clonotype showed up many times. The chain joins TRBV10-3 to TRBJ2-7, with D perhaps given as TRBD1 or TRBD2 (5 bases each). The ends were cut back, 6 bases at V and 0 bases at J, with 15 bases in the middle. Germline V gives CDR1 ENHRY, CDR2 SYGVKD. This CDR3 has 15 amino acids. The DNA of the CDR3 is TGTGCCATCAGAGCTGTGGGGGATAGCTCCTACGAGCAGTACTTC. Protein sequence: CAIRAVGDSSYEQYF.

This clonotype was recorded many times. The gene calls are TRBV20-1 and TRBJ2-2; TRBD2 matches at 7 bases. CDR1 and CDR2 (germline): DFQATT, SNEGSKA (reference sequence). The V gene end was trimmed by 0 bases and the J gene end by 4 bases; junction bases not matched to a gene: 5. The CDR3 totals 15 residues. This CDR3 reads CSARDKGGITGELFF. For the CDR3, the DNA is TGCAGTGCTAGAGATAAGGGAGGGATCACCGGGGAGCTGTTTTTT.

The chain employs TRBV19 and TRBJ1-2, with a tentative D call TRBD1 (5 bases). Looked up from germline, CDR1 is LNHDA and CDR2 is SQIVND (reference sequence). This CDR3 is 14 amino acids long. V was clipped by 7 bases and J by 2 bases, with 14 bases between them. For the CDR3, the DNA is TGTGCCAGTACGGTGGGACGGCTAAACTATGGCTACACCTTC. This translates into CASTVGRLNYGYTF.

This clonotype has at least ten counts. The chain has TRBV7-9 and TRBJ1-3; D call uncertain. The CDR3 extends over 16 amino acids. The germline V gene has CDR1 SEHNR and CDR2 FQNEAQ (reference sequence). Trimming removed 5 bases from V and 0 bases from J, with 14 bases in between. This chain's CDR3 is CASSAYGEYSGNTIYF. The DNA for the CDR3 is TGTGCCAGCAGCGCGTACGGAGAATACTCTGGAAACACCATATATTTT.

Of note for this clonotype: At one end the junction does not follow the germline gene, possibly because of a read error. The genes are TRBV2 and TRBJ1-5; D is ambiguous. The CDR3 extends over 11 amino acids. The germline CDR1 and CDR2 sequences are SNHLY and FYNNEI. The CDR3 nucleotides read TGTGCCACCTGGTGGGATCAGCCCCAGAATTTT. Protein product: CATWWDQPQNF. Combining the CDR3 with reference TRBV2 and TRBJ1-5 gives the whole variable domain EPEVTQTPSHQVTQMGQEVILRCVPISNHLYFYWYRQILGQKVEFLVSFYNNEISEKSEIFDDQFSVERPDGSNFTLKIRSTKLEDSAMYFCATWWDQPQNFGDGTRLSIL.

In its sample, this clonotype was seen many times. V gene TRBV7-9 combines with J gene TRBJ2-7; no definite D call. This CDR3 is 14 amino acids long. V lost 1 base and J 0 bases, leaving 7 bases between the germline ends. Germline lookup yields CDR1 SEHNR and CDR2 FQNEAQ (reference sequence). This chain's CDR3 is CASSLDTISYEQYF. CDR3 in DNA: TGTGCCAGCAGCTTAGATACAATCTCCTACGAGCAGTACTTC. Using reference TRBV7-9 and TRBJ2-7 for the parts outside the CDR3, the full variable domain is DTGVSQNPRHKITKRGQNVTFRCDPISEHNRLYWYRQTLGQGPEFLTYFQNEAQLEKSRLLSDRFSAERPKGSFSTLEIQRTEQGDSAMYLCASSLDTISYEQYFGPGTRLTVT.

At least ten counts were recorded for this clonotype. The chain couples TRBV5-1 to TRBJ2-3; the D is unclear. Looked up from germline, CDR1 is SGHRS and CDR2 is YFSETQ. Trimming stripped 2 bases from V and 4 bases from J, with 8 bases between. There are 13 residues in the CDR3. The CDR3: CASSFLSSDTQYF. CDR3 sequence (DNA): TGCGCCAGCAGCTTCCTTAGCTCAGATACGCAGTATTTT.

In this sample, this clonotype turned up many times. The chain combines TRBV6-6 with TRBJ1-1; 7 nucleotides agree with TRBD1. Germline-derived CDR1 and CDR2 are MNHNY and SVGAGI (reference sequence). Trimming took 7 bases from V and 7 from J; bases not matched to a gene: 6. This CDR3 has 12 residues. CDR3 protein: CASTRRDSEAFF. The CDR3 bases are TGTGCCAGCACCCGCCGGGACAGTGAAGCTTTCTTT.

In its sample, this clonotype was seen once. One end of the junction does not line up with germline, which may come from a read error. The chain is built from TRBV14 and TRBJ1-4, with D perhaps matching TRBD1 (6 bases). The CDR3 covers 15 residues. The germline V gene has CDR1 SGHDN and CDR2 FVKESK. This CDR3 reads CSSRGTGQHNEKLFF. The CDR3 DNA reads TGTTCCAGCCGGGGAACTGGACAGCATAATGAAAAACTGTTTTTT.

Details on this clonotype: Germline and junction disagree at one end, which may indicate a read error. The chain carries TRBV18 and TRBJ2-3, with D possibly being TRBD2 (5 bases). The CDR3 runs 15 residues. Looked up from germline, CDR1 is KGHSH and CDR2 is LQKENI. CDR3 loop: CVSSPTAGWTDTQYF. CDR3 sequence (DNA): TGTGTCAGCTCGCCAACCGCGGGTTGGACAGATACGCAGTATTTT. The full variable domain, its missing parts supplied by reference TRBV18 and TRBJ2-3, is NAGVMQNPRHLVRRRGQEARLRCSPMKGHSHVYWYRQLPEEGLKFMVYLQKENIIDESGMPKERFSAEFPKEGPSILRIQQVVRGDSAAYFCVSSPTAGWTDTQYFGPGTRLTVL.